What follows describes a single TCR beta chain. Its antigen remains unknown. These data come from a study of response to subunit inactivated influenza vaccine. General observations from the study: The authors suggested that every seasonal influenza vaccination recruits few new T cells.

J gave up 6 bases and V 0 bases, and 4 bases lay outside the gene matches. CDR3 length: 15 residues. The germline gives CDR1 SGHTA, CDR2 FQGTGA. MiXCR, run by TCRdb on the RT-PCR reads, gives a single entry per CDR3 protein. The table records approximately 310,000 distinct CDR3 sequences, 21% of them present only once. The sequencing used PBMCs from blood, collected about 20 months after vaccination. V is TRBV7-3 and J is TRBJ2-2; 7 bases agree with TRBD2. The clonotype originates from a man in his fifties or sixties who received an inactivated influenza vaccine. The CDR3 DNA follows: TGTGCCAGCAGCTTAACGGGAGGGGCCTCCGGGGAGCTGTTTTTT. It specifies CASSLTGGASGELFF.